These T cell receptor beta chains were read from a single sample in a study of blood T cells in healthy people across ages. TCRdb used MiXCR to reprocess the 5' RACE reads, holding one entry per CDR3 protein. The repertoire holds 780,000 or so distinct CDR3 sequences, with roughly three fifths as singletons. Sequencing input: blood. Receptors were obtained from a man aged 40-55 years in good health. CDR3s include the opening cysteine and the closing phenylalanine or tryptophan. A D gene is named only where the DNA matches it firmly. Clone size, where shown, is once, few, many, or a class for clones that have expanded.

TRBJ1-6	TRBD1	-	TRBV4-3	TGCGCCAGCAGCCAAGGGGTACAGGGGGATAATTCACCCCTCCACTTT	CASSQGVQGDNSPLHF
TRBJ2-5	TRBD2	few	TRBV4-3	TGCGCCAGCAGCCAAGCGACGGGAGGAGCCCGGGAGACCCAGTACTTC	CASSQATGGARETQYF
TRBJ2-1	TRBD2	-	TRBV5-1	TGCGCCAGCAGCTTGGTCGCGGGAGCCTTGAATGAGCAGTTCTTC	CASSLVAGALNEQFF
TRBJ2-3	TRBD1	few	TRBV11-2	TGTGCCAGCAGCTTCCGAGGGTTACTATCGCTGGACAGGACAGATACGCAGTATTTT	CASSFRGLLSLDRTDTQYF
TRBJ2-3	-	-	TRBV4-2	TGTGCCAGCAGCCAAGATGGTGGAGGGGGATTAACAGATACGCAGTATTTT	CASSQDGGGGLTDTQYF
TRBJ2-3	-	-	TRBV29-1	TGCAGCGAGAAACAGGGCACAGATACGCAGTATTTT	CSEKQGTDTQYF
TRBJ2-7	TRBD1	-	TRBV10-2	TGCGCCAGCAGTTCCTCGGACAGGGCCTACGAGCAGTACTTC	CASSSSDRAYEQYF
TRBJ2-5	TRBD2	-	TRBV5-8	TGTGCCAGCAGCTTAACTAGCGGGGGGCACGAGACCCAGTACTTC	CASSLTSGGHETQYF
TRBJ2-7	TRBD1	-	TRBV28	TGTGCCTACAGAAGGACAGGGGGCGTGAAACAGTACTTC	CAYRRTGGVKQYF
TRBJ2-7	-	-	TRBV4-2	TGTGCCAGCAGCCAACCCGGGCCCCCCGACGAGCAGTACTTC	CASSQPGPPDEQYF
TRBJ2-1	-	-	TRBV15	TGTGCCACCAGCAGAGATTTGGACAATGAGCAGTTCTTC	CATSRDLDNEQFF
TRBJ2-1	TRBD2	-	TRBV7-9	TGTGCCACGGAGAGCGGGGACTACGAGCAGTTCTTC	CATESGDYEQFF
TRBJ2-7	TRBD1	-	TRBV5-1	TGCGCCAGCAGCCTGAACCTCAGGACAGGCAAAACCTACGAGCAGTACTTC	CASSLNLRTGKTYEQYF
TRBJ1-5	-	-	TRBV28	TGTGCCAGCATCTCCCTTGGGGGGGCTGATCAGCCCCAGCATTTT	CASISLGGADQPQHF
TRBJ2-3	-	-	TRBV27	TGTGCCAGCAGTTTAGAAACATCTCTCCGAAGGGGCCGCCTCCTCACAGATACGCAGTATTTT	CASSLETSLRRGRLLTDTQYF
TRBJ2-5	TRBD2	-	TRBV7-2	TGTGCCAGCAGCTTAGGCGGGGGGACCTGGGAGCAGTACTTC	CASSLGGGTWEQYF
TRBJ2-5	-	-	TRBV5-1	TGCGCCAGCAGCTTGGCGGGGGGCTTAATTGAGACCCAGTACTTC	CASSLAGGLIETQYF
TRBJ2-7	TRBD2	few	TRBV9	TGTGCCAGCAGCTTTAGCGGGAACCGGGCCGGCGAGCAGTACTTC	CASSFSGNRAGEQYF
TRBJ2-6	-	few	TRBV20-1	TGCAGTGCTAGGGGGGAGCAGGAACGCTCTGGGGCCAACGTCCTGACTTTC	CSARGEQERSGANVLTF
TRBJ1-2	-	once	TRBV29-1	TGCAGCGTTGTTTCCGACAGATCCACTGAGGGGTATGGCTACACCTTC	CSVVSDRSTEGYGYTF
TRBJ2-7	-	few	TRBV29-1	TGCAGCGTTGAACCCGACTCCTCCTACGAGCAGTACTTC	CSVEPDSSYEQYF
TRBJ2-7	TRBD2	-	TRBV12-3/TRBV12-4	TGTGCCAGCAGTTCACAGGGTCTTGGGACTAGCGGGAGAGCCTCCTACGAGCAGTACTTC	CASSSQGLGTSGRASYEQYF
TRBJ2-3	-	few	TRBV29-1	TGCAGCGTAGTAACAGGGCTAGGGCAGTATTTT	CSVVTGLGQYF
TRBJ2-1	TRBD2	few	TRBV27	TGTGCCAGCAGTACGGGGACTAGCGGGAGTTTGGATGAGCAGTTCTTC	CASSTGTSGSLDEQFF
TRBJ1-2	TRBD1	-	TRBV6-2/TRBV6-3	TGTGCCAGCAGTCGAATGAACAGGGGAGATGGCTACACCTTC	CASSRMNRGDGYTF
TRBJ1-4	-	-	TRBV5-6	TGTGCCAGCAGCTCTAGACAGCCACATAATGAAAAACTGTTTTTT	CASSSRQPHNEKLFF
TRBJ2-5	TRBD2	-	TRBV3-1	TGTGCCAGCCTAACCCTAGCGGGGACTCAAGAGACCCAGTACTTC	CASLTLAGTQETQYF
TRBJ2-5	-	-	TRBV20-1	TGCAGTGCTAGGGTGGGGACTACTAAGGGGGAGCAGTACTTC	CSARVGTTKGEQYF
TRBJ2-7	-	-	TRBV28	TGTGCCACTCTAGCCCGGGTAAGGATGCGACGGACCCTATACGAGCAGTACTTC	CATLARVRMRRTLYEQYF
TRBJ2-1	-	-	TRBV29-1	TGCAGCGTTGTACAGGCGAGCTACAATGAGCAGTTCTTC	CSVVQASYNEQFF
TRBJ1-6	-	-	TRBV27	TGTGCCAGCAGTCCTACCCCAGCGGCTAATTCACCCCTCCACTTT	CASSPTPAANSPLHF
TRBJ2-3	-	-	TRBV6-5	TGTGCCTGCGGGGATCGAGGAGATACGCAGTATTTT	CACGDRGDTQYF
TRBJ2-1	-	-	TRBV28	TGTGCCAGCAGTTGGCCAGGGGAGTACAATGAGCAGTTCTTC	CASSWPGEYNEQFF
TRBJ2-7	TRBD1	few	TRBV5-1	TGCGCCAGCAGCTTGAGCACAGGGGTCTACGAGCAGTACTTC	CASSLSTGVYEQYF
TRBJ2-7	TRBD2	-	TRBV20-1	TGCAGTACTAAGGGACTAGCGGGAGGGTGGGACGAGCAGTACTTC	CSTKGLAGGWDEQYF
TRBJ2-3	-	-	TRBV3-1	TGTGCCAGCAGCCGAACGGATTACTGGAGGGATGGCACAGATACGCAGTATTTT	CASSRTDYWRDGTDTQYF
TRBJ2-1	TRBD1	once	TRBV18	TGTGCCAGCTCGCCCCTGGACAGGGGCGGCAATGAGCAGTTCTTC	CASSPLDRGGNEQFF
TRBJ2-2	TRBD1	-	TRBV15	TGTGCCACGGCAAGGGACAGGGGTTATACCGGGGAGCTGTTTTTT	CATARDRGYTGELFF
TRBJ2-1	-	-	TRBV24-1	TGTGCCACCAGTGATTTGCCGGGCAATGAGCAGTTCTTC	CATSDLPGNEQFF
TRBJ2-7	-	-	TRBV30	TGTGCCTGGAGTACTGACTTACAAGGTTCGTACGAGCAGTACTTC	CAWSTDLQGSYEQYF
TRBJ1-1	-	-	TRBV7-2	TGTGCCAGCAGCTCCCCGGGCCAATTTTACACTGAAGCTTTCTTT	CASSSPGQFYTEAFF
TRBJ2-1	TRBD2	few	TRBV6-2/TRBV6-3	TGTGCCAGCAGCTTGGGACTACAGATCAATGAGCAGTTCTTC	CASSLGLQINEQFF
TRBJ2-7	TRBD2	-	TRBV20-1	TGCAGTGCTAGGTCCCTGCGGGAGTTAAGGTACGAGCAGTACTTC	CSARSLRELRYEQYF
TRBJ2-7	TRBD2	few	TRBV20-1	TGCAGTGCTCTACTAGCGGGGAGATTCTACGAGCAGTACTTC	CSALLAGRFYEQYF
TRBJ2-7	-	few	TRBV10-3	TGTGCCATCAGTGAGTCATGGCAGGGAAGAGGGACTCAGTACTTC	CAISESWQGRGTQYF
TRBJ2-7	-	few	TRBV6-6	TGTGCCAGCAGCAGGGTAAATTTTCCCTACGAGCAGTACTTC	CASSRVNFPYEQYF
TRBJ2-3	TRBD2	-	TRBV5-6	TGTGCCAGCAGCTACTTGACTAGCGGGAGGGAGGCTAGCACAGATACGCAGTATTTT	CASSYLTSGREASTDTQYF
TRBJ2-1	-	few	TRBV5-1	TGCGCCAGCAGCTTGGAACAGGGTAGGGGCAATGAGCAGTTCTTC	CASSLEQGRGNEQFF
TRBJ1-4	TRBD1	-	TRBV18	TGTGCCAGCTCAGTTACCATGGGACAGGTTAATGAAAAACTGTTTTTT	CASSVTMGQVNEKLFF
TRBJ2-4	-	-	TRBV28	TGTGCCAGCAGCCGCCATGACGCGGTGAGGGGAAACATTCAGTACTTC	CASSRHDAVRGNIQYF
TRBJ2-3	TRBD1	few	TRBV5-1	TGCGCCAGCAGCCGCGAAGGACAGGGCACCAGCACAGATACGCAGTATTTT	CASSREGQGTSTDTQYF
TRBJ2-5	-	-	TRBV20-1	TGCAGTGCTCAAGCAGGGCGGGAGACCCAGTACTTC	CSAQAGRETQYF
TRBJ1-1	-	few	TRBV6-2/TRBV6-3	TGTGCCAGCAGTCCTACAGAGAACACTGAAGCTTTCTTT	CASSPTENTEAFF
TRBJ1-4	-	-	TRBV7-7	TGTGCTAGCAGCTTAGGACCCGAAAAACTGTTTTTT	CASSLGPEKLFF
TRBJ2-7	-	-	TRBV20-1	TGCAGTGCTAGAGATCGACTAAACTACGAGCAGTACTTC	CSARDRLNYEQYF
TRBJ2-1	TRBD2	-	TRBV20-1	TGCAGTGGGAGCGGGGGTTCCTACAATGAGCAGTTCTTC	CSGSGGSYNEQFF
TRBJ2-7	-	-	TRBV5-1	TGCGCCAGCAGCCCCGGTGGCGACGAGCAGTACTTC	CASSPGGDEQYF
TRBJ1-2	-	-	TRBV9	TGTGCCAGCAGCCTTACAGCCCTACTGGACGGCTACACCTTC	CASSLTALLDGYTF
TRBJ2-6	-	-	TRBV12-3/TRBV12-4	TGTGCCAGCAATGACAGATCCCTCGTCCTGACTTTC	CASNDRSLVLTF
TRBJ2-7	TRBD2	-	TRBV20-1	TGCAGTGCTAGAGATCCCGGGGGGGGCCACGAGCAGTACTTC	CSARDPGGGHEQYF